This TCR beta chain derives from a study of immune evolution from preneoplasia to lung adenocarcinoma. Clones were sequenced by immunoSEQ multiplex PCR, and TCRdb holds only the in-frame ones, with some missing. The table records roughly 9,200 clones, around 75% of them present only once. The CDR3 covers 13 residues. V was shortened by 4 bases and J by 7 bases, with 12 bases between the two germline ends. Germline loops: CDR1 SGHNT, CDR2 YYREEE (reference sequence). The V gene is TRBV5-4, the J gene TRBJ2-1, with a weak D call TRBD2 (6 bases). Sequenced input: FFPE minimally invasive lung adenocarcinoma tissue. The clonotype originates from a donor at least 70 years old with lung adenocarcinoma. CDR3 in amino acids: CASSPTGTNEQFF. CDR3 bases: TGTGCCAGCAGCCCTACCGGGACTAATGAGCAGTTCTTC.